This TCR beta chain was recorded in a study of long-term antiretroviral therapy in people with HIV. Points from the study as a whole: Control repertoires displayed wider CDR3 length ranges than the HIV repertoires. Missing from the dataset were any data on ART adherence, viral resistance or therapy changes.

Among participants with HIV, every one received treatment in the United States. With respect to this clone: Its target is not known.

Germline V gene data show CDR1 as SGHTA and CDR2 as FQGNSA. V dropped 5 bases and J dropped 7; count of bases not matched to a gene: 8. CDR3 length: 15 amino acids. They ran version v3.0 of the immunoSEQ assay at survey level. This table comes from immunoSEQ multiplex PCR, and its TCRdb copy is limited to in-frame clones, with some not included. The sample yields 36,000 or so clones, roughly 80% seen once. The material was unsorted PBMCs, obtained 0.6 years after starting antiretroviral therapy. The receptor's source is a young man with HIV. The V gene is TRBV7-2, the J gene TRBJ2-1, with 10 bases aligning to TRBD2. The CDR3 sequence is CASSRFISGGNEQFF. The CDR3 DNA reads TGTGCCAGCAGCCGCTTTATTAGCGGGGGGAATGAGCAGTTCTTC. The complete variable domain, with remaining parts taken from reference TRBV7-2 and TRBJ2-1, reads GAGVSQSPSNKVTEKGKDVELRCDPISGHTALYWYRQSLGQGLEFLIYFQGNSAPDKSGLPSDRFSAERTGGSVSTLTIQRTQQEDSAVYLCASSRFISGGNEQFFGPGTRLTVL.